What follows describes a single T cell receptor beta chain. Its specific antigen is unknown. Base qualities are not at hand, and no much larger clone is one base apart. In the ViraFEST assay, PBMC were stimulated with viral peptide pools, and TCR sequencing was then used to find antigen-specific CD4+ T cell clonotypes based on their expansion. After around eleven days of culture, CD4+ T cells were isolated with the EasySep CD4+ T cell isolation kit. The absence of prior SARS-CoV-2 infection in healthy vaccine recipients was confirmed by negative nucleocapsid antibodies before and after vaccination. Approximately 2 million PBMC per well were cultured in IMDM with about 5.1% human AB serum, roughly 10 IU/ml IL-2 and gentamicin, plus 10 ug/ml peptides. Half of the culture medium was replaced with fresh IL-2-containing medium on days 3 and 7. Unless noted otherwise, every peptide stimulation condition was grown in triplicate wells. Using Ficoll-Paque Plus gradient centrifugation, PBMC were separated from whole blood and then either used fresh or cryopreserved at -140C. The overlapping peptide pools covered the spike proteins of SARS-CoV-2 as well as those of the common cold coronaviruses HCoV-NL63, HCoV-OC43 and HCoV-229E. The QIAamp micro DNA kit was used to extract genomic DNA from the cultured CD4+ T cells.

This sample is part of a study of vaccination effects on CD4 cells after COVID-19 (dated 2022 in TCRdb). Study-level background: Two doses of either the BNT162b2 or the mRNA-1273 mRNA SARS-CoV-2 vaccine were administered to participants. SARS-CoV-2 spike-specific CD4+ TCR repertoires from before and after mRNA vaccination were compared in COVID-19 convalescent patients and in infection-naive vaccine recipients. A total of 10 COVID-19 convalescent patients and several SARS-CoV-2-naive healthy vaccine recipients were included in the full study. Cultures from other donors in the study were sequenced using the Oncomine TCR Beta short-read assay on an Illumina iSeq 100.

The germline V gene encodes CDR1 MGHRA and CDR2 YSYEKL. The trim is 1 base for V and 1 base for J, with a gap of 9 bases between the germline ends. Reading from cysteine to phenylalanine, the CDR3 counts 15 amino acids. Kept here is only the CDR3 DNA, which spans 45 bases and is read in frame from base 1. Study-wide conclusions, independent of this receptor: The study was limited by a small number of convalescent patients, and early post-infection timepoints were lacking. Clones induced by infection and clones induced by vaccination both contracted markedly at late timepoints after vaccination, which fits with T cell responses waning over time. In healthy vaccine recipients, vaccine-induced clones were almost all SARS-CoV-2 mono-reactive, with only 1 of 255 cross-reactive with common cold coronaviruses.

Libraries were prepared through the immunoSEQ multiplex PCR assay. DNA from the cultured and isolated CD4+ T cells underwent TCR beta CDR3 sequencing. The study's own analysis went as follows. Non-productive TCR sequences were removed, reads were trimmed to the CDR3 region, and CDR3s of at least 7 amino acids were retained. Antigen-specific clonotypes were identified with the MANAFEST web app by comparing expansion in peptide wells against reference cultures. For clones to be considered positive, expansion at FDR<0.05 versus reference and all other wells, an odds ratio above 5, and a frequency above 0.1% in two replicate wells were required. A clonotype was defined as cross-reactive if the clonotype was significantly expanded both in SARS-CoV-2 spike wells and in at least one common cold coronavirus spike condition. Levenshtein distance calculated with the stringdist R package was used to assess CDR3 similarity, and unrooted trees were constructed with ape in R 3.6.1. The table comes from immuneACCESS by way of TCRdb, which keeps in-frame sequences with V and J called. Part of the clones is missing from these tables; in studies checked, under half for an unresolved V gene and the rest for unknown reasons. For V, J and clone size, that table is used; D and trimming come from the DNA. The sample table records more than 20,000 clones; around 75% of these occur just once. The top ten constitute around 10% of the sample.

This TCR was sampled from a human donor who received a COVID-19 vaccine. This specimen consisted of CD4+ T cells from PBMCs cultured with HCoV-NL63 spike peptides, obtained before COVID-19 vaccination. Per the publication, the cell subset or site label means: HCoV-NL63 spike overlapping peptide pool stimulation. The chain links TRBV4-1 with TRBJ2-3, with TRBD2 perhaps the D gene, on 7 matching bases. The DNA is TGCGCCAGCAGCCAAGCGGGGGGCGGCACAGATACGCAGTATTTT. Translated, this gives CASSQAGGGTDTQYF.